This is a list of T cell receptor beta chains from one sample in a study of blood T cell repertoires in COVID-19. Assay used: immunoSEQ multiplex PCR; TCRdb lists only in-frame clones, some missing. The sample records over 300,000 clones, around 89% being singletons. Material for sequencing was peripheral blood. Source of these receptors: a man between 40 and 49 years old with acute or convalescent COVID-19. CDR3s include the opening cysteine and the closing phenylalanine or tryptophan. A D gene is named only where the DNA matches it firmly. Clone size is not always given. Where it is, it says once, few, many or a class for expanded clones.

j_call | d_call | cdr3_length | v_call | clone_size | cdr3_aa | cdr3_nt
TRBJ2-5 | . | 14 | TRBV19 | . | CASANGGSQETQYF | TGTGCCAGCGCAAACGGGGGATCCCAAGAGACCCAGTACTTC
TRBJ1-2 | TRBD1 | 16 | TRBV28 | . | CASRVGQGARGYGYTF | TGTGCCAGCCGGGTCGGACAGGGGGCACGCGGCTATGGCTACACCTTC
TRBJ1-2 | . | 14 | TRBV18 | . | CASSPYSGERGYTF | TGTGCCAGCTCACCATATTCGGGGGAACGTGGCTACACCTTC
TRBJ2-3 | TRBD2 | 16 | TRBV20-1 | . | CSASASGEESTDTQYF | TGCAGTGCTAGTGCTAGCGGGGAGGAAAGCACAGATACGCAGTATTTT
TRBJ2-2 | . | 12 | TRBV6-5 | once | CASGRDTGELFF | TGTGCCAGCGGCAGGGACACCGGGGAGCTGTTTTTT
TRBJ2-7 | . | 13 | TRBV19 | once | CASSKGVPYEQYF | TGTGCCAGTAGTAAGGGGGTCCCCTACGAGCAGTACTTC
TRBJ1-5 | TRBD1 | 15 | TRBV6-6 | few | CASSAQGIRNQPQHF | TGTGCCAGCAGTGCACAGGGGATTCGCAATCAGCCCCAGCATTTT
TRBJ1-2 | TRBD1 | 14 | TRBV30 | . | CAWSSGQGNYGYTF | TGTGCCTGGAGCTCGGGACAGGGGAACTATGGCTACACCTTC
TRBJ2-5 | . | 14 | TRBV9 | . | CASSVGSVGGTQYF | TGTGCCAGCAGCGTAGGTAGCGTAGGGGGGACCCAGTACTTC
TRBJ1-5 | . | 16 | TRBV18 | . | CASSPRAVRSNQPQHF | TGTGCCAGCTCACCACGGGCCGTGAGAAGCAATCAGCCCCAGCATTTT
TRBJ1-3 | . | 15 | TRBV9 | . | CASSVDSLSGNTIYF | TGTGCCAGCAGCGTAGACAGCCTCTCTGGAAACACCATATATTTT
TRBJ2-2 | TRBD1 | 15 | TRBV5-4 | . | CASSPPGGDTGELFF | TGTGCCAGCAGCCCCCCAGGGGGTGACACCGGGGAGCTGTTTTTT
TRBJ2-7 | TRBD2 | 16 | TRBV11-2 | once | CASSPRFAGDPYEQYF | TGTGCCAGCAGCCCCCGCTTTGCGGGAGACCCCTACGAGCAGTACTTC
TRBJ2-2 | . | 16 | TRBV4-1 | . | CASSQDPRRNTGELFF | TGCGCCAGCAGCCAAGATCCGCGGAGGAACACCGGGGAGCTGTTTTTT
TRBJ2-3 | . | 13 | TRBV19 | . | CASSEIARDTQYF | TGTGCCAGTAGCGAGATAGCCCGGGATACGCAGTATTTT
TRBJ2-3 | . | 13 | TRBV30 | . | CAWSVEGTDTQYF | TGTGCCTGGAGTGTGGAGGGGACAGATACGCAGTATTTT
TRBJ2-3 | TRBD1 | 14 | TRBV6-5 | . | CASSQGVSTDTQYF | TGTGCCAGCAGTCAGGGGGTTAGCACAGATACGCAGTATTTT
TRBJ1-4 | TRBD1 | 14 | TRBV30 | . | CAWTTGQGDEKLFF | TGTGCCTGGACTACGGGACAGGGCGATGAAAAACTGTTTTTT
TRBJ1-4 | . | 15 | TRBV27 | . | CASSFTGQGYEKLFF | TGTGCCAGCAGTTTCACGGGTCAGGGATATGAAAAACTGTTTTTT
TRBJ2-2 | . | 14 | TRBV28 | . | CASSAGIRTGELFF | TGTGCCAGCAGTGCGGGGATACGGACCGGGGAGCTGTTTTTT
TRBJ1-1 | . | 13 | TRBV6-5 | . | CASGKRGVTEAFF | TGTGCCAGTGGTAAACGGGGTGTCACTGAAGCTTTCTTT
TRBJ2-2 | TRBD1 | 15 | TRBV19 | . | CASSLGTANTGELFF | TGTGCCAGTAGTTTAGGGACAGCCAACACCGGGGAGCTGTTTTTT
TRBJ2-7 | TRBD2 | 14 | TRBV28 | . | CASSPPRGAYEQYF | TGTGCCAGCAGTCCCCCCCGGGGGGCCTACGAGCAGTACTTC
TRBJ1-1 | . | 15 | TRBV9 | . | CASSKYRTPNTEAFF | TGTGCCAGCAGTAAATACAGGACGCCGAACACTGAAGCTTTCTTT
TRBJ2-7 | . | 13 | TRBV9 | few | CASSPQTSFEQYF | TGTGCCAGCAGCCCCCAGACTAGTTTCGAGCAGTACTTC
TRBJ2-3 | TRBD2 | 15 | TRBV20-1 | . | CSASRRGGSTDTQYF | TGCAGTGCTAGTCGGCGGGGGGGAAGCACAGATACGCAGTATTTT
TRBJ2-1 | . | 15 | TRBV7-3 | . | CASSLTAGGIGEQFF | TGTGCCAGCAGCTTAACTGCAGGGGGGATTGGTGAGCAGTTCTTC
TRBJ1-3 | . | 15 | TRBV19 | . | CASSIRQFSGNTIYF | TGTGCCAGTAGTATCCGACAGTTCTCTGGAAACACCATATATTTT